Following are 26 T cell receptor beta chains from one sample sequenced in a study of shared T cell receptors in the human thymus. Sequencing was performed with immunoSEQ multiplex PCR; in TCRdb, only in-frame clones are kept and a portion is missing. The table lists roughly 660,000 clones, approximately 87% of them singletons. The sample was also reused in another study, on human thymus T cells.

The sample taken for sequencing was thymocytes. These receptors all come from a boy under three years old with a congenital heart defect.

V and J are TRBV11-2 and TRBJ2-7; D call uncertain. Per germline, CDR1 SGHAT and CDR2 FQNNGV. The V end lost 4 bases, the J end lost 0 bases, and 16 bases lay between the germline ends. This CDR3 is built from 16 residues. The DNA for the CDR3 is TGTGCCAGCAGCTCCCCGGTAGCCCAAGACTCCTACGAGCAGTACTTC. This sequence encodes CASSSPVAQDSYEQYF. Full variable domain (outside the CDR3, taken from reference TRBV11-2 and TRBJ2-7): EAGVAQSPRYKIIEKRQSVAFWCNPISGHATLYWYQQILGQGPKLLIQFQNNGVVDDSQLPKDRFSAERLKGVDSTLKIQPAKLEDSAVYLCASSSPVAQDSYEQYFGPGTRLTVT.

The chain joins TRBV7-9 to TRBJ2-7, with D hard to call. The CDR3 covers 16 residues. CDR1 is SEHNR and CDR2 is FQNEAQ in the germline V gene (reference sequence). Trimming took off 5 bases at V and 3 bases at J, with 20 bases between the two ends. The CDR3 DNA reads as TGTGCCAGCAGCACCCCCGGCCCAACGACTCTCTACGAGCAGTACTTC. Translated: CASSTPGPTTLYEQYF.

This clone was seen once. The V gene is TRBV19, the J gene TRBJ2-6, with TRBD2 matching over 9 bases. Germline V gene sequence: CDR1 LNHDA, CDR2 SQIVND (reference sequence). The CDR3 loop spans 18 amino acids. The V segment lost 0 bases and the J segment 0 bases; nucleotides outside the gene matches: 3. The CDR3 reads CASSIELAGFSGANVLTF. Written as DNA, the CDR3 is TGTGCCAGTAGTATAGAACTAGCGGGCTTCTCTGGGGCCAACGTCCTGACTTTC.

The chain carries TRBV19 and TRBJ2-5, with 7 bases lining up with TRBD2. Germline V gene lookup returns CDR1 LNHDA and CDR2 SQIVND (reference sequence). The CDR3 length is 18 residues. After removal of 1 base from V and 1 base from J, the junction contained 12 bases not matched to a gene. This chain's CDR3 is CASSIGASGMGRQETQYF. Here the CDR3 DNA reads TGTGCCAGTAGTATAGGAGCGAGCGGGATGGGTCGCCAAGAGACCCAGTACTTC.

The rearrangement uses TRBV27 and TRBJ2-2; D is possibly TRBD2 (6 bases). Germline CDR1 and CDR2: MNHEY and SMNVEV (reference sequence). This CDR3 has 17 amino acids. The V end was cut by 3 bases, the J end by 4 bases, with 18 bases between. The CDR3, as DNA: TGTGCCAGCAGTTTTGGTGGAAGGCGGGATGGCACCGGGGAGCTGTTTTTT. It is translated as CASSFGGRRDGTGELFF.

The V gene is TRBV6-5, the J gene TRBJ1-3, with a weak D call TRBD1 (5 bases). The CDR3 runs 16 residues. Trimming cost V 2 bases and J 0 bases, with 11 bases left between them. CDR1 and CDR2 from the germline V gene are MNHEY and SVGAGI. Here the CDR3 reads CASSYGARSSGNTIYF. CDR3 sequence (DNA): TGTGCCAGCAGTTACGGGGCCAGGAGCTCTGGAAACACCATATATTTT.

The chain has TRBV28 and TRBJ1-2; D not resolved. Deletions cut 2 bases from V and 9 bases from J, with 16 bases between. The germline V gene has CDR1 MDHEN and CDR2 SYDVKM. The CDR3 contains 14 residues. The CDR3 here is CASSLDPRKRSYTF. CDR3 nucleotides: TGTGCCAGCAGTTTAGATCCCAGGAAGAGAAGCTACACCTTC.

The rearrangement links TRBV7-9 to TRBJ1-3; D may be TRBD1 (5 bases). V lost 3 bases to trimming and J lost 2 bases, with 8 bases between them. Germline loops: CDR1 SEHNR, CDR2 FQNEAQ (reference sequence). The CDR3 loop spans 14 amino acids. The chain's CDR3 is CASSFWTTGNTIYF. The CDR3 DNA follows: TGTGCCAGCAGCTTTTGGACAACTGGAAACACCATATATTTT.

This rearrangement joins TRBV4-1 to TRBJ2-7, with TRBD1 as a possible D gene (5 bases). Germline loops: CDR1 MGHRA, CDR2 YSYEKL. This CDR3 has 16 amino acids. V lost 2 bases, J lost 0 bases, and 14 bases lay in between. For the CDR3, the DNA is TGCGCCAGCAGCCAACTGGGGCAGACGAACTCCTACGAGCAGTACTTC. As protein: CASSQLGQTNSYEQYF.

The rearrangement links TRBV7-2 to TRBJ2-1; D perhaps matches TRBD2 (5 bases). The CDR3 is made up of 15 amino acids. Germline V gene data show CDR1 as SGHTA and CDR2 as FQGNSA. Trimming cost V 8 bases and J 2 bases, with 16 bases left between them. The CDR3 DNA follows: TGTGCCAGCCCGAGGCGGGCTCTGGCCTACAATGAGCAGTTCTTC. It specifies CASPRRALAYNEQFF.

The chain is built from TRBV6-1 and TRBJ2-3; 9 nucleotides line up with TRBD1. The V gene end was trimmed by 1 base and the J gene end by 6 bases; junction bases not matched to a gene: 5. From germline, CDR1 is MNHNS and CDR2 SASEGT. This CDR3 comprises 15 residues. Here the CDR3 reads CASSEGQGEGDTQYF. Written as DNA, the CDR3 is TGTGCCAGCAGTGAAGGACAGGGGGAGGGGGATACGCAGTATTTT.

CDR3 amino acids: CASSIQGLYDQPQHF. The DNA of the CDR3 is TGTGCCAGTAGTATTCAGGGTTTGTACGATCAGCCCCAGCATTTT. The chain has TRBV19 and TRBJ1-5; a weak D match, TRBD1 (5 bases). CDR1 and CDR2 (germline): LNHDA, SQIVND (reference sequence). CDR3 size: 15 residues. Deletions cut 3 bases from V and 5 bases from J, with 14 bases between. The complete variable domain, with remaining parts taken from reference TRBV19 and TRBJ1-5, reads DGGITQSPKYLFRKEGQNVTLSCEQNLNHDAMYWYRQDPGQGLRLIYYSQIVNDFQKGDIAEGYSVSREKKESFPLTVTSAQKNPTAFYLCASSIQGLYDQPQHFGDGTRLSIL.

This sequence joins TRBV19 and TRBJ2-2; 8 bases fit TRBD2. CDR1 is LNHDA, CDR2 SQIVND, per germline (reference sequence). With V trimmed by 0 bases and J by 4 bases, 4 bases remained unmatched. The CDR3 is made up of 16 amino acids. CDR3 coding DNA: TGTGCCAGTAGTATAGAAGCGGGAGAGGTCACCGGGGAGCTGTTTTTT. It specifies CASSIEAGEVTGELFF.

Notes on this clone: Other DNA sequences from this sample encode an identical CDR3 as well. The CDR3 protein is CASSPGTSGYNEQFF. CDR3 sequence (DNA): TGTGCCAGCAGCCCAGGGACTAGCGGATACAATGAGCAGTTCTTC. The chain recombines TRBV7-9 with TRBJ2-1; 11 positions match TRBD2. Germline V CDR1 and CDR2: SEHNR, FQNEAQ (reference sequence). After removal of 5 bases from V and 4 bases from J, the junction contained 4 bases not matched to a gene. The CDR3 is 15 residues long.

The genes are TRBV27 and TRBJ2-5; the D gene is possibly TRBD2 (5 bases). Germline-derived CDR1 and CDR2 are MNHEY and SMNVEV (reference sequence). The CDR3 is 13 amino acids. V shed 9 bases and J shed 2 bases, with 13 bases lying between them. In nucleotides, the CDR3 is TGTGCCAGTGCGAAGCGGCTACAAGAGACCCAGTACTTC. The encoded protein is CASAKRLQETQYF.

The CDR3 is CASQPGLAGDHEQYF. CDR3 sequence (DNA): TGTGCCAGCCAGCCGGGACTAGCGGGAGACCACGAGCAGTACTTC. The chain employs TRBV28 and TRBJ2-7; 14 nucleotides agree with TRBD2. The J segment lost 5 bases and the V segment lost 8 bases, leaving 8 bases of the junction unmatched. Per the germline V gene, CDR1 is MDHEN and CDR2 is SYDVKM. There are 15 residues in the CDR3.

The genes are TRBV7-8 and TRBJ2-5; 11 bases agree with TRBD2. CDR3 size: 16 residues. Trimming at V came to 2 bases and at J to 4 bases, leaving 6 bases not matched to a gene. Germline V gene sequence: CDR1 SGHVS, CDR2 FQNEAQ. Written as DNA, the CDR3 is TGTGCCAGCAGCTTACGGCCTAGCGGGAGGTCAGAGACCCAGTACTTC. This sequence encodes CASSLRPSGRSETQYF.

The rearrangement links TRBV28 to TRBJ2-1; TRBD2 matches 8 bases. CDR3 length: 15 amino acids. Trimming cost V 3 bases and J 7 bases; bases outside gene matches: 8. The germline V gene has CDR1 MDHEN and CDR2 SYDVKM. CDR3 nucleotides: TGTGCCAGCAGTTTGCCGGGACTAGTTTTAAATGAGCAGTTCTTC. Translated: CASSLPGLVLNEQFF. The variable domain in full, completed from reference TRBV28 and TRBJ2-1, reads DVKVTQSSRYLVKRTGEKVFLECVQDMDHENMFWYRQDPGLGLRLIYFSYDVKMKEKGDIPEGYSVSREKKERFSLILESASTNQTSMYLCASSLPGLVLNEQFFGPGTRLTVL.

The chain employs TRBV27 and TRBJ1-1; no reliable D call. V lost 10 bases to trimming and J lost 6 bases, with 12 bases between them. CDR3 length: 11 amino acids. The germline V gene encodes CDR1 MNHEY and CDR2 SMNVEV (reference sequence). CDR3 nucleotide sequence: TGTGCCACCACGACCGGGTCTGAAGCTTTCTTT. Its protein product is CATTTGSEAFF.

This clone occurred once. The chain links TRBV12-5 to TRBJ1-2, with 11 bases fitting TRBD1. The trim removed 3 bases at V and 4 bases at J, leaving 10 bases unmatched. Germline CDR1 and CDR2: LGHNT and FRNRAP. CDR3 length equals 17 residues. The chain's CDR3 is CASGFPGQGDFVYGYTF. The CDR3 nucleotides read TGTGCTAGTGGTTTTCCGGGACAGGGGGATTTTGTCTATGGCTACACCTTC.

V and J are TRBV27 and TRBJ2-1; a possible D gene is TRBD2 (5 bases). Trimming removed 6 bases at V and 7 bases at J, with 10 bases between. CDR3 size: 12 residues. From germline, CDR1 is MNHEY and CDR2 SMNVEV (reference sequence). DNA for the CDR3: TGTGCCAGCAGCCGAGGGATAAATGAGCAGTTCTTC. Translation: CASSRGINEQFF.

This chain uses TRBV27 with TRBJ2-7, with D perhaps TRBD2 (6 bases). This CDR3 is 15 amino acids long. The V gene lost 2 bases and the J gene lost 3 bases, with 14 bases spanning the gap. Germline V gene lookup returns CDR1 MNHEY and CDR2 SMNVEV (reference sequence). The CDR3 coding sequence is TGTGCCAGCAGTTTACTCGGGGGAAGACACTACGAGCAGTACTTC. Its protein product is CASSLLGGRHYEQYF.

This clone was seen only a few times. The CDR3 bases are TGTGCCAGCAGCTTCTTGACAGGGCGCCATGGCTACACCTTC. Translation gives CASSFLTGRHGYTF. The chain couples TRBV5-4 to TRBJ1-2, with TRBD1 identical over 7 bases. V trimming: 2 bases; J trimming: 6 bases; junction bases outside the gene matches: 7. The CDR3 runs to 14 residues. Germline CDR1 SGHNT, CDR2 YYREEE (reference sequence).

This chain connects TRBV6-6 to TRBJ2-2; D is possibly TRBD1 (6 bases). This CDR3 has 11 residues. Germline lookup yields CDR1 MNHNY and CDR2 SVGAGI (reference sequence). V was shortened by 10 bases and J by 7 bases, with 10 bases between the two germline ends. CDR3 sequence: CATEGDGELFF. The CDR3 DNA reads TGTGCCACCGAGGGGGACGGGGAGCTGTTTTTT.

This clone was seen only a few times. This chain joins TRBV14 and TRBJ2-1; 8 bases line up with TRBD2. Germline V gene data show CDR1 as SGHDN and CDR2 as FVKESK. Trimming removed 3 bases from V and 5 bases from J; junction bases left unmatched: 9. The CDR3 runs to 16 residues. CDR3 amino acids: CASSQAWAGGHNEQFF. The DNA for the CDR3 is TGTGCCAGCAGCCAGGCCTGGGCGGGAGGTCACAATGAGCAGTTCTTC.

The chain has TRBV6-5 and TRBJ2-1; a possible D gene is TRBD1 (5 bases). V was clipped by 2 bases and J by 8 bases, with 13 bases between them. Germline CDR1 reads MNHEY; CDR2 reads SVGAGI. This CDR3 region has 14 residues. Here the CDR3 reads CASSYDALRDEQFF. The DNA of the CDR3 is TGTGCCAGCAGTTACGACGCCCTCAGGGATGAGCAGTTCTTC.